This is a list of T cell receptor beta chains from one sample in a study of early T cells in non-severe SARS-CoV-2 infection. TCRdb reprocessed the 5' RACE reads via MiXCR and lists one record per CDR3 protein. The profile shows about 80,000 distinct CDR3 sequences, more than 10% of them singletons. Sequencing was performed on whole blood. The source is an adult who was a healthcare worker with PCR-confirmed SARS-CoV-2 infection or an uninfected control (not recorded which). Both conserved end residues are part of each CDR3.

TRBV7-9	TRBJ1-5	CATAGGYSDQPQHF
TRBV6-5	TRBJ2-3	CASSYRLAGGSTDTQYF
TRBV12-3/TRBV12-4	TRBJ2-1	CASSKLAGGYNEQFF
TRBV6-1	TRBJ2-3	CASREGGGTDTQYF
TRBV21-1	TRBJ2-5	CASSKEEGGETQYF
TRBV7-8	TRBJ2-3	CASSTDWNTDTQYF
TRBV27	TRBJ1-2	CASSLRPTRTANTINYGYTF
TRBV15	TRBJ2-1	CATSRAGLNEQFF
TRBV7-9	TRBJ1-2	CASSGRGQGKGYTF
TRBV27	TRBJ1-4	CASSLQGFLANEKLFF
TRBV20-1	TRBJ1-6	CSAGPLHF
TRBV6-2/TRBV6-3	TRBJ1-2	CASSYRASYGYTF
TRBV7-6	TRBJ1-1	CASSLTGRLAEAFF
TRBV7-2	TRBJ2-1	CASSFTSGRNEQFF
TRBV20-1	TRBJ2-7	CSARGRVEQYF
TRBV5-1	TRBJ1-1	CASSPDGNAGAFF
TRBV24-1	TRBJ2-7	CATSAQGGAEQYF
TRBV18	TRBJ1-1	CASSPGAAMNTEAFF
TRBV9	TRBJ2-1	CASSDGLAGVVEQFF
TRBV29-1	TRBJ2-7	CSVGRGTYEQYF
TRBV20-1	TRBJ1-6	CSAEPDTKNSPLHF
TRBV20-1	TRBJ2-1	CSAPVVAGGQPSYNEQFF
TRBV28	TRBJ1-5	CASRWTEGSNQPQHF
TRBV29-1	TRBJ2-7	CSAGGSSYEQYF
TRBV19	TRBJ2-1	CASVPAGVSYNEQFF
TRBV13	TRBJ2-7	CASSLLASGSYEQYF
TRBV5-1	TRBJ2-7	CASSLGAGGTYEQYF
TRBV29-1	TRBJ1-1	CSVRQGAANTEAFF
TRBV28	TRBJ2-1	CASRRTSGRDKGGYNEQFF
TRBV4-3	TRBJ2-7	CASSQRTSSYEQYF
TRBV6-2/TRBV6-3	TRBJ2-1	CASNNPVHVDEQFF
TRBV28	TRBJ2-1	CASTVDRGRQFF
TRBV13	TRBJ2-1	CASSPLATARYEQFF
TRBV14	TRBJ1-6	CASSQQGVDYSPLHF
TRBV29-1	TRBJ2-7	CSVERDYEQYF
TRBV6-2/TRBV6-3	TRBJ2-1	CASSRTGGRSYNEQFF
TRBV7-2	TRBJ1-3	CASSERGGADTIYF
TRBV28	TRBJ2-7	CASSLNDDEQYF
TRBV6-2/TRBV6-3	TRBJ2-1	CASTLAGAVSTEQFF
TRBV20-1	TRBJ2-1	CSARTRLAEDYNEQFF
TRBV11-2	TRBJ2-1	CASSFKVGLLEQFF
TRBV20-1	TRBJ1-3	CSARPRRSPENTIYF
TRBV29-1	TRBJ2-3	CSVESPRHGSLGTDTQYF
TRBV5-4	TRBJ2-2	CASSLGGENTGELFF
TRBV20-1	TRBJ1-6	CSASLGRDSPLHF
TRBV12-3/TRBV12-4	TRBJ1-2	CASSLGQGARYGYTF
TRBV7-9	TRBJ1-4	CASSLGVLAATNEKLFF
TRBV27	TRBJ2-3	CASSPTSDTQYF
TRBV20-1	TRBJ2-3	CSASRRQGETDTQYF
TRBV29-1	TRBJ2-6	CSVGNEENSGANVLTF
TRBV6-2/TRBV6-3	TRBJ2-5	CASSSQGGETQYF
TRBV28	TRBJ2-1	CASSTAGGIVNEQFF
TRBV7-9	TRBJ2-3	CASSPGGRGGPDTQYF
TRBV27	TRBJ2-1	CASSLWGSSGRRRLGEQFF